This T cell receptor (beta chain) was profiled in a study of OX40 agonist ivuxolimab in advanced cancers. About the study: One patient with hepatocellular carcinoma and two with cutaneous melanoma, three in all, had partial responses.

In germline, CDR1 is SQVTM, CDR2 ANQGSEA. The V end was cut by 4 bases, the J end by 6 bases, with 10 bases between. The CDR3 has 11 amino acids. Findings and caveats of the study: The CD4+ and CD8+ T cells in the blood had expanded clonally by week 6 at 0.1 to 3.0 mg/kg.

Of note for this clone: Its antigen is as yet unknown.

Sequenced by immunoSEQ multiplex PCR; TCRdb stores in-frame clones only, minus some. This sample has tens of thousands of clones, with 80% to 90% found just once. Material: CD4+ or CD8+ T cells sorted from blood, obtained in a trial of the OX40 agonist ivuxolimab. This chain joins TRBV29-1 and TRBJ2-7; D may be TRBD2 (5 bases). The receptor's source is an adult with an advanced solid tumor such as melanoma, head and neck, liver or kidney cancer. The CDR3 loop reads CSVAGSGEQYF. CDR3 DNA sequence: TGCAGCGTTGCGGGATCCGGCGAGCAGTACTTC.